Presented here are 19 T cell receptor beta chains from one specimen sequenced in a study of blood T cell repertoires in COVID-19. Clones were sequenced by immunoSEQ multiplex PCR, and TCRdb holds only the in-frame ones, with some missing. The data contain approximately 140,000 clones, approximately 86% of them seen just once; the ten biggest clones take up less than 4.5%. The sample comprised peripheral blood. The receptors originated from a woman aged 55-69 years with active or convalescent COVID-19.

The J gene is TRBJ2-1, the V gene TRBV4-2; 8 bases map to TRBD2. The CDR3 has 16 amino acids. The trim removed 0 bases at V and 6 bases at J, leaving 7 bases unmatched. Germline V gene data show CDR1 as LGHNA and CDR2 as YNFKEQ. In nucleotides, the CDR3 is TGTGCCAGCAGCCAAGATCGTACTAGCGGCCTCAATGAGCAGTTCTTC. This codes for CASSQDRTSGLNEQFF.

This chain links TRBV6-4 with TRBJ1-1; tentatively, D is TRBD1 (6 bases). The ends were cut back, 5 bases at V and 3 bases at J, with 10 bases in the middle. This CDR3 contains 13 residues. The V gene's germline CDR1 is MRHNA and CDR2 SNTAGT. CDR3 in DNA: TGTGCCAGCAGTCTCAGGGGAGACACTGAAGCTTTCTTT. Its translation: CASSLRGDTEAFF.

This sequence joins TRBV19 and TRBJ1-6; D is perhaps TRBD1 (6 bases). V was cut by 8 bases and J by 8 bases, with 10 bases left in between. Germline V gene data show CDR1 as LNHDA and CDR2 as SQIVND (reference sequence). The CDR3 has 12 residues. CDR3 bases: TGTGCCAGTTCGAGACAGGATTCACCCCTCCACTTT. It encodes CASSRQDSPLHF.

This clone is a singleton in its sample. The chain is built from TRBV6-2 or TRBV6-3 and TRBJ1-2; D is unresolved. The CDR3 has 13 amino acids. V dropped 0 bases and J dropped 8 bases, with 10 bases sitting between them. In germline, CDR1 is MNHEY, CDR2 SVGEGT. CDR3 bases: TGTGCCAGCAGTTACTCGACCCCGAGGGGCTACACCTTC. This codes for CASSYSTPRGYTF.

This chain joins TRBV6-5 and TRBJ2-2; the D gene is possibly TRBD2 (5 bases). The CDR3 consists of 15 residues. The germline V gene has CDR1 MNHEY and CDR2 SVGAGI. V shed 8 bases and J shed 4 bases, with 17 bases lying between them. Here the CDR3 reads CASARRGIGTGELFF. The CDR3 DNA reads as TGTGCCAGCGCGAGGCGAGGGATCGGCACCGGGGAGCTGTTTTTT.

In this sample, this clone turned up once. This rearrangement joins TRBV5-1 to TRBJ2-7, with D perhaps matching TRBD1 (7 bases). The CDR3 loop spans 15 amino acids. CDR1 is SGHRS, CDR2 YFSETQ, per germline. V was pared by 1 base and J by 5 bases, with 16 bases between. In nucleotides, the CDR3 is TGCGCCAGCAGCTTGTCGTCAGGGGGGTCGGACGAGCAGTACTTC. This translates into CASSLSSGGSDEQYF.

The chain combines TRBV12-3 or TRBV12-4 with TRBJ1-1; a possible D gene is TRBD1 (6 bases). The CDR3 is 13 amino acids. V lost 5 bases and J lost 4, with 11 bases in between. The CDR3 coding sequence is TGTGCCAGCAGTCCGGCGGGGGCCACTGAAGCTTTCTTT. Its protein is CASSPAGATEAFF.

The chain combines TRBV6-1 with TRBJ2-3; TRBD2 aligns across 7 bases. The length of the CDR3 is 16 residues. Unmatched junction bases numbered 5, after V lost 1 base and J lost 1 base. Germline-derived CDR1 and CDR2 are MNHNS and SASEGT. CDR3 DNA: TGTGCCAGCAGTGAAGGTGTGGGGGGGGGCACAGATACGCAGTATTTT. The encoded protein is CASSEGVGGGTDTQYF.

The J gene is TRBJ1-2, the V gene TRBV6-5; D remains ambiguous. The CDR3 extends over 14 amino acids. Trimming stripped 0 bases from V and 5 bases from J, with 10 bases between. Germline values: CDR1 MNHEY, CDR2 SVGAGI. The CDR3 bases are TGTGCCAGCAGTTACTCGACTGCCGGATATGGCTACACCTTC. Translation: CASSYSTAGYGYTF.

The chain uses TRBV2 and TRBJ1-2, with TRBD1 matching 10 bases. Germline CDR1 and CDR2: SNHLY and FYNNEI. The CDR3 runs to 14 residues. With V trimmed by 6 bases and J by 4 bases, 5 bases remained unmatched. The CDR3 is CASSIGTGAYGYTF. The CDR3 DNA is TGTGCCAGCAGCATTGGGACAGGGGCCTATGGCTACACCTTC.

The CDR3 sequence: CASSEQGPHQPQHF. In DNA form, the CDR3 reads TGTGCCAGTAGTGAACAGGGTCCCCATCAGCCCCAGCATTTT. The chain uses TRBV19 and TRBJ1-5, with D perhaps TRBD1 (6 bases). The V gene lost 5 bases and the J gene lost 5 bases, with 13 bases spanning the gap. Germline CDR1 is LNHDA and CDR2 is SQIVND (reference sequence). The CDR3 consists of 14 residues.

The CDR3 spells CASTPGQGDRETQYF. Written as DNA, the CDR3 is TGTGCCAGCACCCCGGGACAGGGAGATAGGGAGACCCAGTACTTC. The chain employs TRBV5-8 and TRBJ2-5; 9 bases line up with TRBD1. The CDR3 extends over 15 amino acids. After removal of 6 bases from V and 5 bases from J, the junction contained 11 bases not matched to a gene. CDR1 and CDR2 from the germline V gene are SGHTS and YDEGEE.

The rearrangement joins TRBV11-2 to TRBJ1-5, with 7 bases matching TRBD1. CDR3 length: 15 amino acids. The germline V gene has CDR1 SGHAT and CDR2 FQNNGV. V shed 5 bases and J 4 bases; nucleotides not matched to a gene: 8. The CDR3: CASSLRGGGNQPQHF. CDR3 DNA sequence: TGTGCCAGCAGCCTACGAGGGGGCGGTAATCAGCCCCAGCATTTT.

This chain connects TRBV7-2 to TRBJ2-7; TRBD2 matches 9 bases. Trimming cost V 7 bases and J 0 bases; bases outside gene matches: 7. CDR1 is SGHTA, CDR2 FQGNSA, per germline. This CDR3 contains 15 residues. CDR3 sequence: CASTPGLARSYEQYF. In nucleotides, the CDR3 is TGTGCCAGCACTCCCGGACTAGCGCGCTCCTACGAGCAGTACTTC.

This clone came up a few times. The V call is TRBV4-1, the J call TRBJ1-2; D perhaps matches TRBD1 (6 bases). Germline V gene data show CDR1 as MGHRA and CDR2 as YSYEKL. Trimming took 3 bases from V and 3 from J, leaving 14 bases between them. CDR3 length equals 15 residues. The CDR3: CASSHGRGADYGYTF. DNA for the CDR3: TGCGCCAGCAGCCATGGTCGGGGGGCTGACTATGGCTACACCTTC.

The genes are TRBV9 and TRBJ1-1; D remains ambiguous. CDR3 length: 14 residues. The germline V gene has CDR1 SGDLS and CDR2 YYNGEE. The V end was cut by 4 bases, the J end by 7 bases, with 17 bases between. The CDR3 sequence: CASSPRTAGVEAFF. DNA of the CDR3: TGTGCCAGCAGCCCCCGGACCGCCGGGGTTGAAGCTTTCTTT. Based on the CDR3 plus reference TRBV9 and TRBJ1-1, the full variable domain is DSGVTQTPKHLITATGQRVTLRCSPRSGDLSVYWYQQSLDQGLQFLIQYYNGEERAKGNILERFSAQQFPDLHSELNLSSLELGDSALYFCASSPRTAGVEAFFGQGTRLTVV.

The chain combines TRBV5-4 with TRBJ2-5; D may be TRBD1 (6 bases). Deletions cut 3 bases from V and 0 bases from J, with 9 bases between. Per the germline V gene, CDR1 is SGHNT and CDR2 is YYREEE (reference sequence). The CDR3 is made up of 14 amino acids. The CDR3 spells CASSSWTDQETQYF. The CDR3 DNA is TGTGCCAGCAGCTCTTGGACAGACCAAGAGACCCAGTACTTC.

J is TRBJ2-3 and V is TRBV18; D unclear. This CDR3 spans 15 amino acids. Looked up from germline, CDR1 is KGHSH and CDR2 is LQKENI. V was cut by 2 bases and J by 2 bases, with 11 bases left in between. CDR3: CASSPFSSPTDTQYF. The DNA of the CDR3 is TGTGCCAGCTCACCATTTAGTTCGCCCACAGATACGCAGTATTTT. Using reference TRBV18 and TRBJ2-3 for the parts outside the CDR3, the full variable domain is NAGVMQNPRHLVRRRGQEARLRCSPMKGHSHVYWYRQLPEEGLKFMVYLQKENIIDESGMPKERFSAEFPKEGPSILRIQQVVRGDSAAYFCASSPFSSPTDTQYFGPGTRLTVL.

This chain links TRBV7-2 with TRBJ1-5; TRBD1 might be the D (5 bases). Between the trimmed V and J ends, which lost 5 bases and 10 bases, there was a span of 18 bases. This CDR3 spans 14 amino acids. Germline V gene sequence: CDR1 SGHTA, CDR2 FQGNSA. Here the CDR3 DNA reads TGTGCCAGCAGCGAGGGAGGGGAGTCAAGCCCCCAGCATTTT. This sequence encodes CASSEGGESSPQHF.